This T cell receptor beta chain was documented in a study of cytomegalovirus exposure and HLA in healthy donors. Clones were sequenced by immunoSEQ multiplex PCR, and TCRdb holds only the in-frame ones, with some missing. The table shows approximately 80,000 clones, with roughly 93% occurring only once. Germline trimming cut 0 bases from V and 1 base from J; bases unmatched to any gene: 6. Germline V gives CDR1 SGHDT, CDR2 YYEEEE. The CDR3 is 16 residues long. Source material: PBMCs. This sequence originates from a woman in her twenties or thirties in good health and CMV-seronegative. The V and J genes are TRBV5-6 and TRBJ2-7, with TRBD1 matching 8 bases. The DNA of the CDR3 is TGTGCCAGCAGCTTGGATGGACAGGGCGGTTCCTACGAGCAGTACTTC. Translation gives CASSLDGQGGSYEQYF. Looking up the rest from reference TRBV5-6 and TRBJ2-7 gives the full variable domain: DAGVTQSPTHLIKTRGQQVTLRCSPKSGHDTVSWYQQALGQGPQFIFQYYEEEERQRGNFPDRFSGHQFPNYSSELNVNALLLGDSALYLCASSLDGQGGSYEQYFGPGTRLTVT.